The 26 T cell receptor beta chains below come from one sample, sequenced in a study of blood T cell repertoires in COVID-19. Some clones are missing from TCRdb's copy, which holds only in-frame ones; the method was immunoSEQ multiplex PCR. The data contain 150,000 to 200,000 clones, over 80% of them seen just once; the ten biggest clones take up more than 4.5%. The sequencing input was PBMCs or T cells enriched from blood (not recorded which). The receptors were sampled from a man in his 70s who had been exposed to COVID-19.

The J gene is TRBJ1-6, the V gene TRBV6-4; D remains ambiguous. Germline values: CDR1 MRHNA, CDR2 SNTAGT. The CDR3 spans 13 residues. The germline V and J ends were trimmed by 2 bases and 8 bases, with 7 bases remaining between them. The CDR3 reads CASSDGPYSPLHF. The DNA of the CDR3 is TGTGCCAGCAGTGACGGCCCCTATTCACCCCTCCACTTT.

The V and J genes are TRBV6-5 and TRBJ1-6, with D tentatively TRBD1 (6 bases). The V end was cut by 0 bases, the J end by 10 bases, with 10 bases between. This CDR3 contains 14 residues. Germline V gene data show CDR1 as MNHEY and CDR2 as SVGAGI. DNA of the CDR3: TGTGCCAGCAGTTACTCGGGGGCACGGTCACCCCTCCACTTT. Translating it yields CASSYSGARSPLHF.

The rearrangement links TRBV3-1 (or the pseudogene TRBV3-2) to TRBJ2-1, with a weak D call TRBD1 (5 bases). Germline values: CDR1 LGHDT, CDR2 YNNKEL (reference sequence). V lost 1 base and J lost 4, with 11 bases in between. The CDR3 spans 15 residues. The CDR3 DNA is TGTGCCAGCAGCCAAGTAAGTAGGGGATACAATGAGCAGTTCTTC. It is translated as CASSQVSRGYNEQFF.

The gene calls are TRBV28 and TRBJ1-2; D gene unclear. The germline V gene has CDR1 MDHEN and CDR2 SYDVKM. The CDR3 contains 14 residues. V gave up 7 bases and J gave up 4 bases, with 16 bases separating them. The CDR3 loop is CASKETRRVYGYTF. For the CDR3, the DNA is TGTGCCAGCAAAGAGACGCGGCGGGTCTATGGCTACACCTTC.

The chain is built from TRBV28 and TRBJ1-6; D gene ambiguous. The V gene lost 4 bases and the J gene lost 10 bases, with 8 bases spanning the gap. The CDR3 is 12 residues long. The germline V gene encodes CDR1 MDHEN and CDR2 SYDVKM. The CDR3 nucleotides read TGTGCCAGCAGTTCCCTAGAGTCACCCCTCCACTTT. Translating gives CASSSLESPLHF.

Here the CDR3 DNA reads TGCGCCAGCAGCTTGGTTTTAGGGGGCGAAGGTGGCGAGCAGTACTTC. Protein sequence: CASSLVLGGEGGEQYF. J is TRBJ2-7 and V is TRBV5-1, with TRBD1 matching over 7 bases. The CDR3 extends over 16 amino acids. Trimming removed 0 bases from V and 6 bases from J; junction bases left unmatched: 12. Germline V gene sequence: CDR1 SGHRS, CDR2 YFSETQ.

The rearrangement links TRBV30 to TRBJ1-5; 11 bases fit TRBD1. Germline V gene data show CDR1 as GTSNPN and CDR2 as SVGIG (reference sequence). The CDR3 is 16 residues long. The V gene end was trimmed by 3 bases and the J gene end by 5 bases; junction bases not matched to a gene: 9. In nucleotides, the CDR3 is TGTGCCTGGAGACAGGGCCCGGGACAGGGGGATCAGCCCCAGCATTTT. This encodes CAWRQGPGQGDQPQHF.

This chain connects TRBV4-3 to TRBJ1-6; weak D call: TRBD1 (6 bases). CDR3 length: 14 residues. Germline CDR1 LGHNA, CDR2 YSLEER. V was pared by 1 base and J by 6 bases, with 7 bases between. The CDR3, as DNA: TGCGCCAGCAGCCAAGGGACAGCTAATTCACCCCTCCACTTT. Its protein is CASSQGTANSPLHF.

The gene calls are TRBV24-1 and TRBJ2-3; 9 bases match TRBD1. The V gene's germline CDR1 is KGHDR and CDR2 SFDVKD. This CDR3 contains 17 residues. V lost 2 bases to trimming and J lost 0 bases; unmatched junction nucleotides: 5. Here the CDR3 reads CATSDSPGQGSTDTQYF. The CDR3 DNA follows: TGTGCCACCAGTGATTCTCCGGGACAGGGAAGCACAGATACGCAGTATTTT.

The rearrangement links TRBV6-5 to TRBJ1-1; D might be TRBD1 (5 bases). Germline loops: CDR1 MNHEY, CDR2 SVGAGI. With 4 bases removed from V and 1 base from J, the gap between germline ends came to 10 bases. The CDR3 runs 14 residues. In DNA form, the CDR3 reads TGTGCCAGCAGTTCCAGGGAAAAGAACACTGAAGCTTTCTTT. This translates into CASSSREKNTEAFF.

There are a few counts of this clone. The chain joins TRBV3-1 (or the pseudogene TRBV3-2) to TRBJ1-1; no clear D gene. This CDR3 has 14 amino acids. The germline V and J ends were trimmed by 8 bases and 1 base, with 14 bases remaining between them. From germline, CDR1 is LGHDT and CDR2 YNNKEL (reference sequence). In nucleotides, the CDR3 is TGTGCCAGCCACCGAGGTACGGGGAACACTGAAGCTTTCTTT. This encodes CASHRGTGNTEAFF.

This chain links TRBV4-3 with TRBJ1-6; TRBD1 aligns across 8 bases. Germline CDR1 reads LGHNA; CDR2 reads YSLEER. CDR3 size: 17 residues. Trimming cost V 5 bases and J 0 bases; bases outside gene matches: 6. CDR3 sequence: CASSSRTGSSYNSPLHF. The CDR3 bases are TGCGCCAGCAGCTCAAGGACAGGGAGCTCCTATAATTCACCCCTCCACTTT.

The chain uses TRBV18 and TRBJ1-1; 7 nucleotides match TRBD1. V shed 1 base, J shed 4 bases, and the junction held 6 bases outside the gene matches. Germline V CDR1 and CDR2: KGHSH, LQKENI. This CDR3 is 15 amino acids long. The CDR3 DNA is TGTGCCAGCTCACCACTCGAGGGGGCGAGCACTGAAGCTTTCTTT. It is translated as CASSPLEGASTEAFF.

This chain links TRBV7-2 with TRBJ2-7; possibly TRBD2 for D (5 bases). Trimming pared 1 base from V and 9 bases from J, leaving 10 bases between. CDR1 and CDR2 (germline): SGHTA, FQGNSA. This CDR3 region has 12 residues. The CDR3 DNA follows: TGTGCCAGCAGCTTAGAAGTGGGGAGGCAGTACTTC. As protein: CASSLEVGRQYF.

The chain couples TRBV10-3 to TRBJ2-5; possible D gene TRBD2, 6 bases. Germline values: CDR1 ENHRY, CDR2 SYGVKD. V was pared by 6 bases and J by 5 bases, with 13 bases between. The CDR3 extends over 13 amino acids. The CDR3 coding sequence is TGTGCCATCAGCGGGACTGCCGGGGAGACCCAGTACTTC. It translates to CAISGTAGETQYF.

V usage is TRBV5-4 and J usage is TRBJ2-2; the match to TRBD2 covers 10 bases. Germline CDR1 and CDR2: SGHNT and YYREEE (reference sequence). CDR3 length: 15 residues. V trimming: 0 bases; J trimming: 7 bases; junction bases outside the gene matches: 3. This CDR3 is CASSLDLAGGGELFF. The CDR3 coding sequence is TGTGCCAGCAGCTTGGATTTAGCGGGGGGCGGGGAGCTGTTTTTT.

The CDR3, as DNA: TGTGCCTGGAGACAGGGGGCTAATAATTCACCCCTCCACTTT. It encodes CAWRQGANNSPLHF. V and J are TRBV30 and TRBJ1-6, with TRBD1 matching over 9 bases. The germline gives CDR1 GTSNPN, CDR2 SVGIG (reference sequence). Unmatched junction bases numbered 2, after V lost 3 bases and J lost 5 bases. The CDR3 has 14 amino acids.

On this clone itself: The sample holds other DNA sequences that translate to the same CDR3. The rearrangement uses TRBV5-6 and TRBJ2-2, with no clear D. Germline CDR1 is SGHDT and CDR2 is YYEEEE. This CDR3 spans 12 amino acids. V lost 0 bases, J lost 5 bases, and 2 bases lay in between. CDR3 residues: CASSLATGELFF. CDR3 sequence (DNA): TGTGCCAGCAGCTTGGCAACCGGGGAGCTGTTTTTT.

The chain combines TRBV18 with TRBJ1-2; no firm D call. CDR1 is KGHSH, CDR2 LQKENI, per germline. Trimming removed 2 bases at V and 8 bases at J, with 12 bases between. The CDR3 has 13 amino acids. The CDR3 loop reads CASSPKFNGGYTF. CDR3 coding DNA: TGTGCCAGCTCACCAAAGTTTAACGGGGGCTACACCTTC.

This clone has a single count. The rearrangement joins TRBV5-8 to TRBJ1-3; no firm D call. Germline loops: CDR1 SGHTS, CDR2 YDEGEE. V was shortened by 0 bases and J by 0 bases, with 7 bases between the two germline ends. CDR3 size: 15 residues. The CDR3 coding sequence is TGTGCCAGCAGCTTGGGGACTGTCTCTGGAAACACCATATATTTT. It encodes CASSLGTVSGNTIYF.

This clone was detected only a few times. The chain links TRBV10-2 to TRBJ1-2; D is possibly TRBD1 (5 bases). Germline CDR1 and CDR2: WSHSY and SAAADI. The CDR3 is 12 residues long. V was cut by 7 bases and J by 5 bases, with 11 bases left in between. The CDR3, as DNA: TGCGCCAGCATGACAGATAGTTATGGCTACACCTTC. Translation gives CASMTDSYGYTF.

J is TRBJ1-1 and V is TRBV18; the D is unclear. Germline CDR1 is KGHSH and CDR2 is LQKENI. There are 11 residues in the CDR3. The ends were cut back, 5 bases at V and 4 bases at J, with 5 bases in the middle. The CDR3 DNA is TGTGCCAGCTCAGAGAGCACTGAAGCTTTCTTT. It specifies CASSESTEAFF.

The rearrangement uses TRBV24-1 and TRBJ2-7; D gene ambiguous. Germline-derived CDR1 and CDR2 are KGHDR and SFDVKD. This CDR3 comprises 11 residues. With 1 base removed from V and 6 bases from J, the gap between germline ends came to 3 bases. CDR3 sequence: CATSDFGEQYF. In nucleotides, the CDR3 is TGTGCCACCAGTGATTTCGGCGAGCAGTACTTC.

This sequence joins TRBV19 and TRBJ1-2; possible D gene TRBD1, 6 bases. Germline V gene lookup returns CDR1 LNHDA and CDR2 SQIVND (reference sequence). The V end was cut by 6 bases, the J end by 2 bases, with 13 bases between. This CDR3 is built from 14 residues. The CDR3 sequence: CASSTGQRNYGYTF. CDR3 coding DNA: TGTGCCAGTAGCACAGGACAGCGAAACTATGGCTACACCTTC.

The chain employs TRBV9 and TRBJ2-2; 8 positions agree with TRBD1. This CDR3 has 15 residues. Germline-derived CDR1 and CDR2 are SGDLS and YYNGEE. V was pared by 4 bases and J by 2 bases, with 4 bases of the junction left unmatched. The CDR3 DNA sequence: TGTGCCAGCAGCAATGCAGGGGGCAACACCGGGGAGCTGTTTTTT. As protein: CASSNAGGNTGELFF.

The chain carries TRBV28 and TRBJ1-1, with 8 bases matching TRBD1. Germline V lookup: CDR1 MDHEN, CDR2 SYDVKM. J was trimmed by 5 bases and V by 6 bases; bases with no gene match: 14. This CDR3 contains 16 residues. CDR3 in amino acids: CASRGAGTGTNTEAFF. The CDR3 region has the DNA TGTGCCAGCAGAGGGGCCGGGACAGGTACGAATACTGAAGCTTTCTTT.